This T cell receptor (beta chain) was identified during a study of Tregs in tolerant kidney transplant recipients. Study summary: Related graft donors supplied nonmyeloablative bone marrow transplants, and mixed chimerism was transient. Regarding the study as a whole: Validation in larger populations is needed because few patients were studied.

CD4+CD25+CD127- Tregs, CD4+CD25- non-Tregs, CD4 and CD8 cells were sorted. Thawed PBMCs were rested overnight at 37°C with roughly 200 IU/ml IL-2 before regulatory T cell sorting. The assay was immunoSEQ multiplex PCR, and TCRdb's table has in-frame clones only and misses some. There are about 61,000 clones in the sample; approximately 83% occur only once, and 2.1% lies in the top ten. In the case of this clone: What it binds is not known.

CDR1 MNHEY and CDR2 SVGAGI come from the germline V gene. Trimming cost V 6 bases and J 2 bases, with 14 bases left between them. The CDR3 is 14 amino acids. Sequenced material: Tregs from blood, taken before the transplant. This chain connects TRBV6-5 to TRBJ2-7, with D possibly matching TRBD1 (6 bases). The clonotype was recovered from a human donor who received a combined kidney and bone marrow transplant. The CDR3 here is CASRILQGPYEQYF. The CDR3 region has the DNA TGTGCCAGCAGAATACTACAGGGACCCTACGAGCAGTACTTC.